Described below is a single T cell receptor (beta chain) sequence and its context. Added to each PCR by spiking were synthetic TCR analog templates. Profiled with immunoSEQ multiplex PCR; TCRdb holds only in-frame clones, not every one. The sample shows tens of thousands of clones, 90% of them seen only once. The CDR3 loop spans 16 amino acids. In germline, CDR1 is GTSNPN, CDR2 SVGIG (reference sequence). V was cut by 0 bases and J by 2 bases, with 17 bases left in between. This record belongs to a study of PD-L1 blockade in urothelial cancer. Study overall: The median T cell count in blood samples was 141,255.

Each patient contributed between 1 and 8 total time points of blood mononuclear cells, pretreatment and during treatment. The TCR was taken from a man aged 55 to 69 with urothelial cancer. This specimen was PBMCs, taken around atezolizumab (anti-PD-L1) treatment. V gene TRBV30 combines with J gene TRBJ2-7, with D possibly being TRBD1 (6 bases). The CDR3 DNA sequence: TGTGCCTGGAGTGTACCCCCGCAGGGGAGAACCTACGAGCAGTACTTC. Translation gives CAWSVPPQGRTYEQYF.